What follows are 9 T cell receptor beta chains derived from one specimen sequenced in a study of blood T cell repertoires in COVID-19. Clones were sequenced by immunoSEQ multiplex PCR, and TCRdb holds only the in-frame ones, with some missing. Of some 180,000 clones in the sample, 75% to 90% were seen once. What was sequenced was PBMCs or T cells enriched from blood (not recorded which). The receptors were sampled from a man in his forties who had recovered from COVID-19.

The chain carries TRBV9 and TRBJ1-1, with TRBD1 matching 8 bases. V lost 2 bases and J lost 6; bases outside the gene matches: 9. Per germline, CDR1 SGDLS and CDR2 YYNGEE. This CDR3 region has 15 residues. The CDR3 here is CASSVDGQGGSEAFF. CDR3 nucleotide sequence: TGTGCCAGCAGCGTGGACGGACAGGGAGGGTCTGAAGCTTTCTTT.

The chain recombines TRBV12-3 or TRBV12-4 with TRBJ2-7; 8 bases fit TRBD1. CDR3 size: 12 residues. The ends lost 5 bases at V and 5 bases at J; junction bases unmatched: 2. The CDR3 is CASSRQGNEQYF. The DNA of the CDR3 is TGTGCCAGCAGTCGACAGGGGAACGAGCAGTACTTC.

This chain links TRBV6-5 with TRBJ1-1, with D possibly matching TRBD1 (6 bases). The CDR3 loop spans 13 amino acids. Germline loops: CDR1 MNHEY, CDR2 SVGAGI. V lost 7 bases to trimming and J lost 5 bases, with 14 bases between them. The CDR3 DNA sequence: TGTGCCAGCACCCACCCGCAGGGGACTGAAGCTTTCTTT. Its translation: CASTHPQGTEAFF.

V usage is TRBV19 and J usage is TRBJ1-3; D ambiguous. V was shortened by 7 bases and J by 2 bases, with 12 bases between the two germline ends. Germline V gene sequence: CDR1 LNHDA, CDR2 SQIVND (reference sequence). This CDR3 has 14 amino acids. CDR3 amino acids: CASTKGSTGNTIYF. The CDR3 nucleotides are TGTGCCAGTACGAAAGGGAGTACTGGAAACACCATATATTTT.

The chain links TRBV11-2 to TRBJ2-5; 9 bases align to TRBD1. V gave up 1 base and J gave up 5 bases; unmatched junction bases: 8. The CDR3 covers 16 residues. From germline, CDR1 is SGHAT and CDR2 FQNNGV. The CDR3 DNA sequence: TGTGCCAGCAGCTTAGTTACAGGGGGCCGATGGGAGACCCAGTACTTC. It specifies CASSLVTGGRWETQYF. Full variable domain (rest looked up from reference TRBV11-2 and TRBJ2-5): EAGVAQSPRYKIIEKRQSVAFWCNPISGHATLYWYQQILGQGPKLLIQFQNNGVVDDSQLPKDRFSAERLKGVDSTLKIQPAKLEDSAVYLCASSLVTGGRWETQYFGPGTRLLVL.

This chain joins TRBV19 and TRBJ2-2; D is perhaps TRBD1 (6 bases). V lost 8 bases to trimming and J lost 2 bases, with 18 bases between them. The CDR3 length is 16 residues. Germline V lookup: CDR1 LNHDA, CDR2 SQIVND (reference sequence). The CDR3 DNA follows: TGTGCCAGTCTCCCCCCGGGGACAAAAAACACCGGGGAGCTGTTTTTT. This translates into CASLPPGTKNTGELFF.

The chain has TRBV15 and TRBJ2-7; 9 nucleotides agree with TRBD1. V was clipped by 4 bases and J by 3 bases; unmatched bases: 7. The CDR3 runs 15 residues. Per the germline V gene, CDR1 is LNHNV and CDR2 is YYDKDF (reference sequence). The CDR3 region has the DNA TGTGCCACCAGCACCTCCGGGACAGGGCACTACGAGCAGTACTTC. Translated, it gives CATSTSGTGHYEQYF.

The rearrangement joins TRBV5-4 to TRBJ2-3; 13 nucleotides align to TRBD2. The CDR3 totals 13 residues. From germline, CDR1 is SGHNT and CDR2 YYREEE (reference sequence). Unmatched junction bases numbered 2, after V lost 10 bases and J lost 3 bases. The CDR3 DNA is TGTGCCGGGGGACTAGCGGGAACAGATACGCAGTATTTT. It specifies CAGGLAGTDTQYF.

V usage is TRBV9 and J usage is TRBJ2-3; 11 positions agree with TRBD2. The CDR3 runs to 15 residues. CDR1 and CDR2 from the germline V gene are SGDLS and YYNGEE. V was clipped by 4 bases and J by 3 bases; unmatched bases: 4. The CDR3, as DNA: TGTGCCAGCAGCACCGGGACTAGCGGTACAGATACGCAGTATTTT. This translates into CASSTGTSGTDTQYF.